This TCR beta chain emerged from a study of blood T cell repertoires in COVID-19. Study background: Samples came from the United States, Italy and Spain, spanning acute and convalescent COVID-19.

CDR3 length: 14 amino acids. The germline gives CDR1 LNHDA, CDR2 SQIVND (reference sequence). V lost 4 bases, J lost 5 bases, and 12 bases lay in between. Source study methods: Reference gene primer amplification yielded estimated nucleated cell counts. Clones were read by immunoSEQ multiplex PCR, and TCRdb kept only the in-frame ones, dropping some. The V and J calls and clone size come from that table; D and trimming were worked out from the DNA. This table holds roughly 69,000 clones, more than 65% found once. The sequenced sample consisted of peripheral blood. The TCR was taken from a human donor in a cohort sampled during active COVID-19. V usage is TRBV19 and J usage is TRBJ1-5; D is possibly TRBD1 (6 bases). DNA for the CDR3: TGTGCCAGTAGTACACAGGGTGGCCATCAGCCCCAGCATTTT. The encoded protein is CASSTQGGHQPQHF.